This TCR beta chain derives from a study of blood T cell repertoires in COVID-19. Turning to this clone: Additional DNA sequences in this sample encode the identical CDR3.

Germline CDR1 KGHSH, CDR2 LQKENI. The CDR3 sequence is 15 residues long. The germline V and J ends were trimmed by 2 bases and 0 bases, with 8 bases remaining between them. As originally analysed: For nucleated cells, counts were estimated from reference gene primer amplification. The protocol was immunoSEQ multiplex PCR, while the TCRdb copy is restricted to in-frame clones and leaves out a portion. V and J calls and clone size are as listed in that table; D and trimming were resolved from the DNA. The sample lists about 80,000 clones, about nine tenths occurring once. The rearrangement joins TRBV18 to TRBJ2-1, with a possible D match to TRBD2 (5 bases). This TCR was sampled from a woman aged 80 or older with acute or convalescent COVID-19. The sample taken for sequencing was peripheral blood. DNA for the CDR3: TGTGCCAGCTCACCAACGGGAAGCTCCTACAATGAGCAGTTCTTC. The encoded protein is CASSPTGSSYNEQFF.